These 30 T cell receptor beta chains were sequenced from one sample in a study of cytomegalovirus exposure and HLA in healthy donors. The PCR employed 60 Vbeta primers together with 13 Jbeta primers. The repertoire was sequenced with immunoSEQ multiplex PCR; TCRdb's copy has only in-frame clones and lacks some. Of under 200,000 clones listed, 9.5% to 15% were seen once; the top ten hold 7.8%. The sample comprised PBMCs. These receptors were taken from a man aged 45 to 65 in good health and CMV-seropositive.

The J gene is TRBJ1-5, the V gene TRBV4-3; possible D gene TRBD1, 5 bases. Trimming left V 0 bases short and J 7 bases short, with 7 bases between. The CDR3 extends over 13 amino acids. CDR1 is LGHNA and CDR2 is YSLEER in the germline V gene. The CDR3 here is CASSQDGGQPQHF. The DNA for the CDR3 is TGCGCCAGCAGCCAAGATGGGGGGCAGCCCCAGCATTTT.

This clone was found a few times. The chain couples TRBV11-2 to TRBJ2-2, with TRBD1 as a possible D gene (6 bases). Germline V lookup: CDR1 SGHAT, CDR2 FQNNGV. The CDR3 extends over 16 amino acids. Trimming shortened V by 2 bases and J by 6 bases, and 16 bases separated the two germline ends. The CDR3 DNA reads as TGTGCCAGCAGCTTACACACAGGGTCAAGTTCCGGGGAGCTGTTTTTT. Translation: CASSLHTGSSSGELFF.

The chain links TRBV28 to TRBJ1-1; D call uncertain. There are 14 residues in the CDR3. Germline-derived CDR1 and CDR2 are MDHEN and SYDVKM. Trimming shortened V by 5 bases and J by 3 bases, and 13 bases separated the two germline ends. CDR3 nucleotides: TGTGCCAGCAGTACCCTCCGCAGATACACTGAAGCTTTCTTT. It encodes CASSTLRRYTEAFF. Full variable domain (remainder filled in from reference TRBV28 and TRBJ1-1): DVKVTQSSRYLVKRTGEKVFLECVQDMDHENMFWYRQDPGLGLRLIYFSYDVKMKEKGDIPEGYSVSREKKERFSLILESASTNQTSMYLCASSTLRRYTEAFFGQGTRLTVV.

This clone was observed a few times. V and J are TRBV5-1 and TRBJ1-2, with 9 bases identical to TRBD1. From germline, CDR1 is SGHRS and CDR2 YFSETQ. The length of the CDR3 is 13 residues. The trim removed 4 bases at V and 6 bases at J, leaving 4 bases unmatched. This chain's CDR3 is CASSPRTGDGYTF. The CDR3 bases are TGCGCCAGCAGCCCGCGGACAGGGGATGGCTACACCTTC.

This clone was found a few times. The V gene is TRBV5-4, the J gene TRBJ2-3, with 10 positions matching TRBD1. In germline, CDR1 is SGHNT, CDR2 YYREEE (reference sequence). The CDR3 length is 15 residues. V dropped 4 bases and J dropped 5; count of bases not matched to a gene: 7. The CDR3 sequence: CASSPQTGGLDTQYF. The CDR3 nucleotides are TGTGCCAGCAGCCCACAGACAGGGGGCTTAGATACGCAGTATTTT.

V gene TRBV10-2 combines with J gene TRBJ1-2; no clear D gene. The CDR3 spans 11 residues. From germline, CDR1 is WSHSY and CDR2 SAAADI. The germline V and J ends were trimmed by 6 bases and 4 bases, with 6 bases remaining between them. The DNA for the CDR3 is TGCGCCAGCAGGGAGCTCTATGGCTACACCTTC. Its protein product is CASRELYGYTF.

This clone was observed a few times. The V gene is TRBV7-8, the J gene TRBJ1-3; no definite D call. The V and J ends lost 5 bases and 0 bases respectively, with 5 bases between them. The CDR3 extends over 13 amino acids. CDR1 and CDR2 (germline): SGHVS, FQNEAQ. CDR3 region: CASSPSSGNTIYF. CDR3 DNA: TGTGCCAGCAGCCCCTCCTCTGGAAACACCATATATTTT.

This rearrangement joins TRBV6-5 to TRBJ2-2; D perhaps matches TRBD1 (6 bases). The CDR3 spans 14 residues. The germline CDR1 and CDR2 sequences are MNHEY and SVGAGI. V was trimmed by 2 bases and J by 4 bases, leaving 8 bases between them. CDR3 DNA: TGTGCCAGCAGTTACCAAGGGGGCACCGGGGAGCTGTTTTTT. The encoded protein is CASSYQGGTGELFF.

This clone was seen a few times. This sequence joins TRBV5-1 and TRBJ1-3; D is uncertain. This CDR3 comprises 15 residues. The germline CDR1 and CDR2 sequences are SGHRS and YFSETQ. With 4 bases removed from V and 0 bases from J, the gap between germline ends came to 11 bases. In DNA, the CDR3 is TGCGCCAGCAGCCTGGCAGGTAGCTCTGGAAACACCATATATTTT. It yields the protein CASSLAGSSGNTIYF. The full variable domain, with the rest looked up from reference TRBV5-1 and TRBJ1-3, is KAGVTQTPRYLIKTRGQQVTLSCSPISGHRSVSWYQQTPGQGLQFLFEYFSETQRNKGNFPGRFSGRQFSNSRSEMNVSTLELGDSALYLCASSLAGSSGNTIYFGEGSWLTVV.

The J gene is TRBJ2-7, the V gene TRBV5-1, with D maybe TRBD1 (6 bases). V shed 4 bases and J shed 7 bases, with 18 bases lying between them. Germline values: CDR1 SGHRS, CDR2 YFSETQ. The CDR3 runs to 14 residues. CDR3 protein: CASSLMTGMGEQYF. The CDR3 nucleotides read TGCGCCAGCAGCCTTATGACAGGCATGGGAGAGCAGTACTTC.

This clone was counted a few times. A far larger clone lies a single base away; this is likely a read error. The chain employs TRBV5-6 and TRBJ2-3; D gene uncertain. The CDR3 totals 13 residues. CDR1 and CDR2 (germline): SGHDT, YYEEEE. The CDR3 bases are TGCGCCAGCAGCCACCGGGGCACAGATACGCAGTATTTT. It yields the protein CASSHRGTDTQYF.

This clone was counted between two and nine times. V and J are TRBV5-4 and TRBJ2-2, with 9 bases aligning to TRBD2. The V segment lost 0 bases and the J segment 1 base; nucleotides outside the gene matches: 7. The germline V gene encodes CDR1 SGHNT and CDR2 YYREEE (reference sequence). This CDR3 comprises 18 residues. The CDR3 reads CASSLGVAGALNTGELFF. Written as DNA, the CDR3 is TGTGCCAGCAGCTTGGGAGTAGCGGGGGCCCTGAACACCGGGGAGCTGTTTTTT.

The sample holds a few counts of this clone. V gene TRBV6-6 combines with J gene TRBJ1-1; D call uncertain. CDR1 MNHNY and CDR2 SVGAGI come from the germline V gene (reference sequence). The CDR3 extends over 13 amino acids. V dropped 2 bases and J dropped 11 bases, with 15 bases sitting between them. CDR3 bases: TGTGCCAGCAGTTACGCGGGAGGACGGTCCGCTTTCTTT. It encodes CASSYAGGRSAFF.

This clone was recorded a few times. The rearrangement links TRBV19 to TRBJ2-7, with TRBD1 matching 7 bases. Trimming cost V 4 bases and J 6 bases; bases outside gene matches: 6. Germline CDR1 LNHDA, CDR2 SQIVND (reference sequence). CDR3 size: 13 residues. The CDR3 region is CASSSQRGLEQYF. Written as DNA, the CDR3 is TGTGCCAGTAGTAGCCAAAGGGGGCTCGAGCAGTACTTC. Based on the CDR3 plus reference TRBV19 and TRBJ2-7, the full variable domain is DGGITQSPKYLFRKEGQNVTLSCEQNLNHDAMYWYRQDPGQGLRLIYYSQIVNDFQKGDIAEGYSVSREKKESFPLTVTSAQKNPTAFYLCASSSQRGLEQYFGPGTRLTVT.

V usage is TRBV18 and J usage is TRBJ2-2, with D tentatively TRBD1 (6 bases). This CDR3 is 15 amino acids long. Germline V gene lookup returns CDR1 KGHSH and CDR2 LQKENI. Trimming took off 9 bases at V and 4 bases at J, with 18 bases between the two ends. CDR3 bases: TGTGCCAGTTCCCGAACTAGGGGGACCACCGGGGAGCTGTTTTTT. Amino acids: CASSRTRGTTGELFF.

This clone has only a few counts. The V gene is TRBV5-4, the J gene TRBJ1-2; TRBD1 aligns across 8 bases. The germline CDR1 and CDR2 sequences are SGHNT and YYREEE (reference sequence). J lost 1 base, V lost 0 bases, and 5 bases had no gene match. The CDR3 is made up of 16 amino acids. The CDR3 here is CASSLENGQGNYGYTF. In DNA form, the CDR3 reads TGTGCCAGCAGCTTGGAAAATGGACAGGGTAACTATGGCTACACCTTC.

This clone was picked up a small number of times. V gene TRBV11-2 combines with J gene TRBJ1-1; 7 bases are shared with TRBD1. This CDR3 spans 14 amino acids. Unmatched junction bases numbered 10, after V lost 6 bases and J lost 6 bases. Germline CDR1 and CDR2: SGHAT and FQNNGV. The CDR3 DNA follows: TGTGCCAGCAGTTTCACCAGGGGGATGGCTGAAGCTTTCTTT. The encoded protein is CASSFTRGMAEAFF.

This clone was picked up a small number of times. The chain has TRBV6-5 and TRBJ1-1; D not certain. V gave up 6 bases and J gave up 0 bases, with 11 bases separating them. The germline V gene encodes CDR1 MNHEY and CDR2 SVGAGI. The CDR3 sequence is 14 residues long. The CDR3 is CASRSPGMNTEAFF. DNA for the CDR3: TGTGCCAGCAGATCCCCCGGGATGAACACTGAAGCTTTCTTT.

The chain couples TRBV9 to TRBJ1-2; tentatively, D is TRBD1 (6 bases). This CDR3 is built from 12 residues. Germline-derived CDR1 and CDR2 are SGDLS and YYNGEE. Trimming took 0 bases from V and 8 from J, leaving 8 bases between them. For the CDR3, the DNA is TGTGCCAGCAGCGTAGTACAGGGCGGCTACACCTTC. As protein: CASSVVQGGYTF.

V and J are TRBV28 and TRBJ2-2; 9 bases line up with TRBD2. The CDR3 runs to 17 residues. Germline CDR1 is MDHEN and CDR2 is SYDVKM. Trimming at V came to 6 bases and at J to 6 bases, leaving 14 bases not matched to a gene. The CDR3: CASSPYEGTSRSGELFF. In DNA, the CDR3 is TGTGCCAGCAGCCCCTACGAGGGGACTAGCAGGTCCGGGGAGCTGTTTTTT.

The chain is built from TRBV6-6 and TRBJ2-3; 8 bases match TRBD2. The CDR3 consists of 16 residues. Germline V gene sequence: CDR1 MNHNY, CDR2 SVGAGI (reference sequence). Trimming took 7 bases from V and 0 from J; bases not matched to a gene: 9. CDR3 coding DNA: TGTGCCAGCAACCTAAGCGGGGGAACTAGCACAGATACGCAGTATTTT. Protein product: CASNLSGGTSTDTQYF.

The count of this clone is one. The V call is TRBV9, the J call TRBJ1-6, with D possibly TRBD1 on 6 matching bases. Trimming stripped 4 bases from V and 0 bases from J, with 11 bases between. This CDR3 is 16 amino acids long. Germline V gene data show CDR1 as SGDLS and CDR2 as YYNGEE. CDR3 nucleotides: TGTGCCAGCAGCTCAACAGGGAACTCCTATAATTCACCCCTCCACTTT. The encoded protein is CASSSTGNSYNSPLHF.

The rearrangement uses TRBV5-4 and TRBJ1-6; D possibly corresponds to TRBD1 (6 bases). This CDR3 has 16 amino acids. V lost 3 bases and J lost 8, with 18 bases in between. The germline gives CDR1 SGHNT, CDR2 YYREEE (reference sequence). For the CDR3, the DNA is TGTGCCAGCAGCTCCAACTTGGGGGGGGCTGATTCACCCCTCCACTTT. This encodes CASSSNLGGADSPLHF.

In this sample, this clone turned up a few times. This chain links TRBV10-1 with TRBJ2-3, with 11 bases fitting TRBD2. The length of the CDR3 is 15 residues. Looked up from germline, CDR1 is WNHNN and CDR2 is SYGVQD (reference sequence). The J segment lost 5 bases and the V segment lost 3 bases, leaving 4 bases of the junction unmatched. CDR3 loop: CASSDGSGGVDTQYF. Here the CDR3 DNA reads TGCGCCAGCAGTGACGGTAGCGGGGGGGTAGATACGCAGTATTTT.

In its sample, this clone was seen a few times. The chain employs TRBV5-1 and TRBJ1-4; 8 nucleotides match TRBD1. In germline, CDR1 is SGHRS, CDR2 YFSETQ. V dropped 0 bases and J dropped 8; count of bases not matched to a gene: 6. The CDR3 runs 15 residues. As DNA, the CDR3 is TGCGCCAGCAGCTTGGATACAGGACAGGGAGAAAAACTGTTTTTT. The encoded protein is CASSLDTGQGEKLFF.

This clone has only a few counts. The chain employs TRBV30 and TRBJ1-2; possibly TRBD1 for D (6 bases). The CDR3 runs to 13 residues. Trimming took off 0 bases at V and 6 bases at J, with 11 bases between the two ends. The V gene's germline CDR1 is GTSNPN and CDR2 SVGIG (reference sequence). For the CDR3, the DNA is TGTGCCTGGAGTGTACTCGGGGGGCATGGCTACACCTTC. It specifies CAWSVLGGHGYTF.

This chain links TRBV7-2 with TRBJ1-4, with D possibly matching TRBD1 (5 bases). Germline V gene sequence: CDR1 SGHTA, CDR2 FQGNSA. V was clipped by 5 bases and J by 5 bases, with 15 bases between them. This CDR3 is built from 15 residues. As DNA, the CDR3 is TGTGCCAGCAGCGTCGTACAGGATATAAATGAAAAACTGTTTTTT. Its translation: CASSVVQDINEKLFF. Based on the CDR3 plus reference TRBV7-2 and TRBJ1-4, the full variable domain is GAGVSQSPSNKVTEKGKDVELRCDPISGHTALYWYRQSLGQGLEFLIYFQGNSAPDKSGLPSDRFSAERTGGSVSTLTIQRTQQEDSAVYLCASSVVQDINEKLFFGSGTQLSVL.

This clone was seen a few times. The chain employs TRBV5-4 and TRBJ2-7; TRBD2 agrees at 11 bases. V shed 5 bases and J 2 bases; nucleotides not matched to a gene: 6. This CDR3 has 15 residues. Germline V gene sequence: CDR1 SGHNT, CDR2 YYREEE (reference sequence). The CDR3 nucleotides read TGTGCCAGCAGGGCCGGGACTAGCGGAACCTACGAGCAGTACTTC. This codes for CASRAGTSGTYEQYF.

This clone was detected only a few times. The rearrangement links TRBV30 to TRBJ1-1; no definite D call. The germline V gene encodes CDR1 GTSNPN and CDR2 SVGIG (reference sequence). V was pared by 1 base and J by 5 bases, with 11 bases between. The CDR3 consists of 13 residues. The CDR3, as DNA: TGTGCCTGGAGTGACCTGGTGAGGACTGAAGCTTTCTTT. It is translated as CAWSDLVRTEAFF.

CDR3 sequence (DNA): TGCGCCAGCAGCTTGGCCTTGGGACAGGGGGACTATGGCTACACCTTC. Residues: CASSLALGQGDYGYTF. The chain joins TRBV5-1 to TRBJ1-2, with TRBD1 identical over 11 bases. The CDR3 runs to 16 residues. V was pared by 0 bases and J by 3 bases, with 4 bases of the junction left unmatched. CDR1 and CDR2 (germline): SGHRS, YFSETQ.